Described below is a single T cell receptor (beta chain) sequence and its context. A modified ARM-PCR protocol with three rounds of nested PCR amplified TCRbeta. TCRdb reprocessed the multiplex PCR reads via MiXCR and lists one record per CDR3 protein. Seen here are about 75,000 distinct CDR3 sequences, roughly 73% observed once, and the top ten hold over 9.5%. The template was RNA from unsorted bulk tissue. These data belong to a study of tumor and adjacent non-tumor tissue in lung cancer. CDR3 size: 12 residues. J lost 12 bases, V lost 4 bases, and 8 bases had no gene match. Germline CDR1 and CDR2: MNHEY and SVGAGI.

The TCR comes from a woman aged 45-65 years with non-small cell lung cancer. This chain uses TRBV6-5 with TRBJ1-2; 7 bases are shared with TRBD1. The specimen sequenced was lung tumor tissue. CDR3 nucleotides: TGTGCCAGCAGTTCAGGGGGATATGGTCACACCTTC. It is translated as CASSSGGYGHTF.